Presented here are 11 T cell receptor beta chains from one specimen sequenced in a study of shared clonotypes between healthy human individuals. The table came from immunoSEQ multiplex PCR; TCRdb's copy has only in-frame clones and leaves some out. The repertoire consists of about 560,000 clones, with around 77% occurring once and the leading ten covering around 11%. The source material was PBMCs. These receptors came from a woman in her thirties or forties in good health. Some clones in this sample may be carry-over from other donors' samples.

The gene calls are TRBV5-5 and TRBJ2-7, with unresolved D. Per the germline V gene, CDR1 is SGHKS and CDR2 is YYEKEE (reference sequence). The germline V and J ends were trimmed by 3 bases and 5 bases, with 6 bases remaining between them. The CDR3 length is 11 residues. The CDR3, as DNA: TGTGCCAGCAGCTCCATGGACGAGCAGTACTTC. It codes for CASSSMDEQYF.

The CDR3 reads CASSLVGGRAVDTQYF. The CDR3, as DNA: TGTGCCAGCAGCTTAGTGGGTGGGAGGGCAGTAGATACGCAGTATTTT. The chain has TRBV7-2 and TRBJ2-3, with 7 bases fitting TRBD2. V shed 1 base, J shed 5 bases, and the junction held 9 bases outside the gene matches. CDR1 and CDR2 from the germline V gene are SGHTA and FQGNSA. The CDR3 contains 16 residues.

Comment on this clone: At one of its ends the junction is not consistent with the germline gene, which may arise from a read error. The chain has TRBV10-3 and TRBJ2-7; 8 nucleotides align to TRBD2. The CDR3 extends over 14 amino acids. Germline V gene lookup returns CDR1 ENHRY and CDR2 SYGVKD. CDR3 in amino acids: CASSEAGEPPEQYF. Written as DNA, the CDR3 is TGTGCCAGCAGTGAAGCGGGAGAGCCTCCCGAGCAGTACTTC.

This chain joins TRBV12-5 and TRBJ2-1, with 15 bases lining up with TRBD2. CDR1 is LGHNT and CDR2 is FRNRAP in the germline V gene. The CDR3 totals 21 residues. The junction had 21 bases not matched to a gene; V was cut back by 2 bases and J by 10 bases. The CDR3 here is CASGLITIPGLAGGTFGEQFF. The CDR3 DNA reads TGTGCTAGTGGTTTGATTACCATACCGGGACTAGCGGGAGGTACTTTCGGGGAGCAGTTCTTC.

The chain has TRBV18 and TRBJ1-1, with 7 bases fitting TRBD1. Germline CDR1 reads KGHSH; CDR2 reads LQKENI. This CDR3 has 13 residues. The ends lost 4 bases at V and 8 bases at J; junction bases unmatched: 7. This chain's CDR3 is CASSLNTGAEAFF. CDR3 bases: TGTGCCAGCTCACTTAACACAGGGGCAGAAGCTTTCTTT.

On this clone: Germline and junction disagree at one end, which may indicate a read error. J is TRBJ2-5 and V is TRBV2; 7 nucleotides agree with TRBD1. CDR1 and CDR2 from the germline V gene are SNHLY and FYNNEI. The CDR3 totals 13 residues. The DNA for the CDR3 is TGTGCCAGCATTCGGGACAGACAAGAGACCCAGCACTTC. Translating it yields CASIRDRQETQHF.

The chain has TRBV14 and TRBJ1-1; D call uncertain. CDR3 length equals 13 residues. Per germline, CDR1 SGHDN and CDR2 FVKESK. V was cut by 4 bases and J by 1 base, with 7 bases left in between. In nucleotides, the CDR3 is TGTGCCAGCAGCCTAGTCCAGAACACTGAAGCTTTCTTT. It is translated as CASSLVQNTEAFF.

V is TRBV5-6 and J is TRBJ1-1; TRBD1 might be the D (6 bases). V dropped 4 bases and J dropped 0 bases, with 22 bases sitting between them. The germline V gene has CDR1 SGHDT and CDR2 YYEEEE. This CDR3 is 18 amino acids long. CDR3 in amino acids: CASSVEYWGRIMNTEAFF. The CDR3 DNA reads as TGTGCCAGCAGCGTAGAATATTGGGGGCGGATAATGAACACTGAAGCTTTCTTT.

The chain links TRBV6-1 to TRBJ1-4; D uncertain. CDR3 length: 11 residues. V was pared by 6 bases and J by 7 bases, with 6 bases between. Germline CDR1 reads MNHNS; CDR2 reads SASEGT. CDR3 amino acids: CASSRTEKLFF. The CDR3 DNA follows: TGTGCCAGCAGCCGGACTGAAAAACTGTTTTTT.

In DNA form, the CDR3 reads TGTGCTGGAGCGGGAGCGTCGTACGAGCAGTACTTC. This encodes CAGAGASYEQYF. The chain employs TRBV30 and TRBJ2-7; 8 nucleotides align to TRBD2. This CDR3 contains 12 residues. Looked up from germline, CDR1 is GTSNPN and CDR2 is SVGIG (reference sequence).

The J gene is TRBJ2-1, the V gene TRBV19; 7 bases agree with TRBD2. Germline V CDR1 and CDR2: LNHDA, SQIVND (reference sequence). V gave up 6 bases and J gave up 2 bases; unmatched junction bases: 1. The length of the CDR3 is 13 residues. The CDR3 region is CASRLATYNEQFF. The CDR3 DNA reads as TGTGCCAGTAGACTAGCGACCTACAATGAGCAGTTCTTC.